Each of the 13 T cell receptor beta chains below was sequenced from the same sample in a study of blood T cells in healthy people across ages. The use of a sample-barcoded 5' primer and a J-beta primer mix characterized a second PCR of about 6 to 11 cycles. TCRdb used MiXCR to reprocess the 5' RACE reads, holding one entry per CDR3 protein. The sample shows about 1.4 million distinct CDR3 sequences, roughly 59% of them seen only once. Sequencing input: blood. Receptors originate from a man aged 18-30 years in good health.

V and J are TRBV20-1 and TRBJ2-5; D uncertain. Germline V gives CDR1 DFQATT, CDR2 SNEGSKA (reference sequence). The CDR3 totals 12 residues. The CDR3 sequence is CSAMLGLSEQYF. The CDR3 region has the DNA TGCAGCGCGATGCTAGGGCTTAGTGAGCAGTACTTC.

This clonotype was seen more than once but under ten times. The chain links TRBV7-9 to TRBJ2-6, with TRBD1 matching 7 bases. Trimming cost V 7 bases and J 0 bases; bases outside gene matches: 6. Germline CDR1 reads SEHNR; CDR2 reads FQNEAQ (reference sequence). This CDR3 is 16 amino acids long. CDR3 nucleotide sequence: TGTGCCAGCAACAACGGGACAGCCTCTGGGGCCAACGTCCTGACTTTC. Translation: CASNNGTASGANVLTF. Together with reference TRBV7-9 and TRBJ2-6, the CDR3 gives the full variable domain: DTGVSQNPRHKITKRGQNVTFRCDPISEHNRLYWYRQTLGQGPEFLTYFQNEAQLEKSRLLSDRFSAERPKGSFSTLEIQRTEQGDSAMYLCASNNGTASGANVLTFGAGSRLTVL.

The chain carries TRBV20-1 and TRBJ2-4, with no clear D. The DNA matches TRBJ2-7 better at its end, which makes the J call doubtful. CDR1 is DFQATT and CDR2 is SNEGSKA in the germline V gene (reference sequence). The CDR3 is 13 amino acids. CDR3 protein: CSAKDVLTDEQYF. The CDR3 DNA is TGCAGTGCTAAAGACGTATTAACCGACGAGCAGTACTTC.

The rearrangement uses TRBV3-1 and TRBJ1-1; 7 bases are a match to TRBD1. This CDR3 is 13 amino acids long. CDR1 and CDR2 from the germline V gene are LGHDT and YNNKEL (reference sequence). With 4 bases clipped from V and 9 bases from J, the junction kept 8 bases outside the gene matches. The CDR3 DNA reads TGTGCCAGCAGCCGTACCCGGGACAGCAAAGCTTTCTTT. Its protein is CASSRTRDSKAFF.

The gene calls are TRBV4-3 and TRBJ2-5; either TRBD1 or TRBD2 may supply D (5 bases each). The CDR3 contains 14 residues. Germline CDR1 reads LGHNA; CDR2 reads YSLEER. V lost 0 bases and J lost 4, with 9 bases in between. In DNA form, the CDR3 reads TGCGCCAGCAGCCAAGAAGGGGCGGGAGAGACCCAGTACTTC. Its translation: CASSQEGAGETQYF.

The V and J genes are TRBV12-3 or TRBV12-4 and TRBJ1-2; maybe TRBD1 (5 bases). V lost 3 bases and J 2 bases, leaving 10 bases between the germline ends. CDR3 length equals 14 residues. The CDR3 region has the DNA TGTGCCAGCAGTTTGGGACTGGGAAACTATGGCTACACCTTC. The encoded protein is CASSLGLGNYGYTF.

The sample holds a few counts of this clonotype. This chain connects TRBV10-3 to TRBJ1-1, with 12 nucleotides matching TRBD1. The CDR3 is 15 residues long. The germline gives CDR1 ENHRY, CDR2 SYGVKD. V was clipped by 5 bases and J by 5 bases; unmatched bases: 6. The CDR3 here is CAISWDRGRGTEAFF. The CDR3 region has the DNA TGTGCCATCAGTTGGGACAGGGGGCGAGGGACTGAAGCTTTCTTT.

The V call is TRBV27, the J call TRBJ2-1; maybe TRBD1 (6 bases). Germline-derived CDR1 and CDR2 are MNHEY and SMNVEV (reference sequence). Trimming shortened V by 2 bases and J by 5 bases, and 16 bases separated the two germline ends. The CDR3 length is 16 residues. DNA of the CDR3: TGTGCCAGCAGTTTAGTCGGGGCAGGGGCCCACAATGAGCAGTTCTTC. This gives the protein CASSLVGAGAHNEQFF.

Only a few counts were recorded for this clonotype. Written as DNA, the CDR3 is TGTGCCAGCAGCTTACGGGGCGAGGGCTATGGCTACACCTTC. Protein: CASSLRGEGYGYTF. The chain recombines TRBV7-2 with TRBJ1-2, with D possibly being TRBD1 (5 bases). Trimming shortened V by 2 bases and J by 4 bases, and 11 bases separated the two germline ends. Germline loops: CDR1 SGHTA, CDR2 FQGNSA. This CDR3 comprises 14 residues. Using reference TRBV7-2 and TRBJ1-2 for the parts outside the CDR3, the full variable domain is GAGVSQSPSNKVTEKGKDVELRCDPISGHTALYWYRQSLGQGLEFLIYFQGNSAPDKSGLPSDRFSAERTGGSVSTLTIQRTQQEDSAVYLCASSLRGEGYGYTFGSGTRLTVV.

This rearrangement joins TRBV10-1 to TRBJ2-3; D is perhaps TRBD2 (5 bases). The CDR3 is 15 residues long. Germline values: CDR1 WNHNN, CDR2 SYGVQD (reference sequence). Trimming left V 0 bases short and J 3 bases short, with 10 bases between. The CDR3 sequence is CASSESKSGTDTQYF. CDR3 coding DNA: TGCGCCAGCAGTGAGTCGAAAAGCGGAACAGATACGCAGTATTTT.

The chain uses TRBV30 and TRBJ2-7; D is possibly TRBD2 (6 bases). V lost 8 bases and J lost 2, with 10 bases in between. Germline V lookup: CDR1 GTSNPN, CDR2 SVGIG (reference sequence). The CDR3 length is 11 residues. CDR3 DNA: TGTGCCCAGAGGACTACCTACGAGCAGTACTTC. This encodes CAQRTTYEQYF.

CDR3 sequence reads: CASGAGQGDGYTF. The CDR3, as DNA: TGCGCCAGCGGCGCCGGACAGGGTGATGGCTACACCTTC. The rearrangement uses TRBV5-1 and TRBJ1-2, with 8 bases fitting TRBD1. J lost 6 bases, V lost 7 bases, and 8 bases had no gene match. Per germline, CDR1 SGHRS and CDR2 YFSETQ. The CDR3 is 13 residues long. Together with reference TRBV5-1 and TRBJ1-2, the CDR3 gives the full variable domain: KAGVTQTPRYLIKTRGQQVTLSCSPISGHRSVSWYQQTPGQGLQFLFEYFSETQRNKGNFPGRFSGRQFSNSRSEMNVSTLELGDSALYLCASGAGQGDGYTFGSGTRLTVV.

The gene calls are TRBV7-2 and TRBJ2-7, with D perhaps assigned TRBD1 or TRBD2 (5 bases each). This CDR3 spans 16 amino acids. Trimming cost V 5 bases and J 0 bases, with 17 bases left between them. Per germline, CDR1 SGHTA and CDR2 FQGNSA. In DNA form, the CDR3 reads TGTGCCAGCAGCGCCCGGGGCCTCCTTCCCTCCTACGAGCAGTACTTC. Protein: CASSARGLLPSYEQYF.